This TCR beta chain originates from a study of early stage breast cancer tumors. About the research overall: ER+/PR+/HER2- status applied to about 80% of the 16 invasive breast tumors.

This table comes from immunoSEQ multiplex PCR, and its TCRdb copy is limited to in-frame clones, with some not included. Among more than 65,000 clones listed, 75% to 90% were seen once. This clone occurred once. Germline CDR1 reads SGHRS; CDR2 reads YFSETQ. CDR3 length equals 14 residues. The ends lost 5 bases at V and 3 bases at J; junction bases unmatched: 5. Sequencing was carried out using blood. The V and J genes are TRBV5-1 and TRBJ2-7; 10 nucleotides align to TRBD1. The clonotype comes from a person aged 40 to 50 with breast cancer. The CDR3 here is CASRSGTGVYEQYF. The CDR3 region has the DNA TGCGCCAGCAGGTCCGGGACAGGGGTCTACGAGCAGTACTTC.